Listed here are 25 T cell receptor beta chains from one sample, sequenced in a study. Each CDR3 protein gets one entry after TCRdb re-called the 5' RACE reads with MiXCR. The sample yields 25,000 to 40,000 distinct CDR3 sequences, around 22% seen once. The source material was memory CD4+ T cells sorted from blood. Subset noted: memory CD4+ T cells, CD4+CD45RO+CD25-. The receptor set was obtained from a female donor with breast cancer.

This clonotype was detected a few times. The V and J genes are TRBV15 and TRBJ2-3; tentatively, D is TRBD2 (5 bases). The germline V and J ends were trimmed by 0 bases and 2 bases, with 9 bases remaining between them. CDR1 and CDR2 (germline): LNHNV, YYDKDF (reference sequence). This CDR3 has 15 residues. CDR3 sequence (DNA): TGTGCCACCAGCAGAGATCCGGGGTTCACAGATACGCAGTATTTT. This gives the protein CATSRDPGFTDTQYF. Complete variable domain (other parts from reference TRBV15 and TRBJ2-3): DAMVIQNPRYQVTQFGKPVTLSCSQTLNHNVMYWYQQKSSQAPKLLFHYYDKDFNNEADTPDNFQSRRPNTSFCFLDIRSPGLGDTAMYLCATSRDPGFTDTQYFGPGTRLTVL.

This clonotype is termed medium-sized. The chain links TRBV6-2 or TRBV6-3 to TRBJ1-5; TRBD1 aligns across 9 bases. The junction had 9 bases not matched to a gene; V was cut back by 6 bases and J by 3 bases. The germline gives CDR1 MNHEY, CDR2 SVGEGT. The CDR3 has 16 residues. This CDR3 is CASSPTGTGNNQPQHF. The DNA for the CDR3 is TGTGCCAGCAGCCCGACCGGGACAGGGAACAATCAGCCCCAGCATTTT.

This clonotype was detected only a few times. This chain uses TRBV12-3 or TRBV12-4 with TRBJ2-1, with 7 positions matching TRBD1. CDR3 size: 16 residues. Trimming took 3 bases from V and 4 from J; bases not matched to a gene: 9. CDR3: CASSLPGQSLYNEQFF. The CDR3 region has the DNA TGTGCCAGCAGTTTGCCGGGACAGTCTCTATACAATGAGCAGTTCTTC.

This clonotype occurred many times. The gene calls are TRBV27 and TRBJ2-5, with D possibly matching TRBD2 (5 bases). Looked up from germline, CDR1 is MNHEY and CDR2 is SMNVEV (reference sequence). V was trimmed by 8 bases and J by 9 bases, leaving 10 bases between them. This CDR3 region has 10 residues. This CDR3 reads CASGLRAQYF. CDR3 bases: TGTGCCAGCGGCCTGAGGGCCCAGTACTTC.

Regarding this clonotype: Since a much larger clone is just one base distant, this may be a read error. The chain is built from TRBV7-9 and TRBJ2-2; D possibly corresponds to TRBD2 (6 bases). Germline CDR1 and CDR2: SEHNR and FQNEAQ (reference sequence). The CDR3 is 12 residues long. CDR3 sequence: CASSPAGGELSF. CDR3 DNA: TGTGCCAGCAGTCCTGCCGGCGGGGAGCTGTCTTTT.

This clonotype was observed at least ten times. The chain joins TRBV4-1 to TRBJ1-1, with D uncertain. Trimming pared 1 base from V and 3 bases from J, leaving 6 bases between. The CDR3 has 13 residues. Germline CDR1 and CDR2: MGHRA and YSYEKL. The CDR3: CASSQVMHTEAFF. CDR3 in DNA: TGCGCCAGCAGCCAAGTGATGCACACTGAAGCTTTCTTT.

The rearrangement links TRBV5-6 to TRBJ1-2, with a possible D match to TRBD1 (5 bases). This CDR3 region has 11 residues. V gave up 1 base and J gave up 12 bases, with 10 bases separating them. The germline V gene has CDR1 SGHDT and CDR2 YYEEEE. The CDR3 spells CASSLRGGDTF. The CDR3 DNA is TGTGCCAGCAGCTTGCGTGGGGGGGACACCTTC. The full variable domain, its missing parts supplied by reference TRBV5-6 and TRBJ1-2, is DAGVTQSPTHLIKTRGQQVTLRCSPKSGHDTVSWYQQALGQGPQFIFQYYEEEERQRGNFPDRFSGHQFPNYSSELNVNALLLGDSALYLCASSLRGGDTFGSGTRLTVV.

In its sample, this clonotype was seen many times. This chain joins TRBV28 and TRBJ1-6; 7 positions agree with TRBD1. This CDR3 has 15 residues. J gave up 7 bases and V 5 bases, and 8 bases lay outside the gene matches. CDR1 is MDHEN and CDR2 is SYDVKM in the germline V gene. Here the CDR3 reads CASSITGEGNSPLHF. CDR3 bases: TGTGCCAGCAGTATCACAGGGGAGGGAAATTCACCCCTCCACTTT.

This clonotype was recorded many times. J is TRBJ2-7 and V is TRBV4-2; tentatively, D is TRBD1 (7 bases). The CDR3 runs 15 residues. The V end was cut by 4 bases, the J end by 5 bases, with 18 bases between. Germline-derived CDR1 and CDR2 are LGHNA and YNFKEQ. The CDR3 sequence: CASSLRDQGGNEQYF. CDR3 sequence (DNA): TGTGCCAGCAGCCTCCGGGATCAGGGGGGAAACGAGCAGTACTTC.

This clonotype was seen just once. A single base separates this from a much larger clone, so it may be a read error. The chain combines TRBV5-1 with TRBJ2-1; 10 bases map to TRBD2. V was pared by 7 bases and J by 8 bases, with 15 bases of the junction left unmatched. The CDR3 has 16 residues. Germline values: CDR1 SGHRS, CDR2 YFSETQ. DNA for the CDR3: TGCGCCAGCGGCCTTAGACCTAGCGGGAGTTACGATGAGCAGTTCTTC. Protein product: CASGLRPSGSYDEQFF.

This clonotype was counted at least ten times. The chain uses TRBV27 and TRBJ2-7, with 7 bases identical to TRBD1. V shed 5 bases and J 3 bases; nucleotides not matched to a gene: 4. Germline V lookup: CDR1 MNHEY, CDR2 SMNVEV (reference sequence). The length of the CDR3 is 13 residues. CDR3 coding DNA: TGTGCCAGCAGTCGGGACAGAGACTACGAGCAGTACTTC. It codes for CASSRDRDYEQYF.

This clonotype rates as medium-sized. The V gene is TRBV5-1, the J gene TRBJ2-7, with 7 bases fitting TRBD2. The CDR3 length is 13 residues. Germline loops: CDR1 SGHRS, CDR2 YFSETQ. Trimming at V came to 4 bases and at J to 7 bases, leaving 8 bases not matched to a gene. In nucleotides, the CDR3 is TGCGCCAGCAGCCCGGGCGGGGGATCGGAGCAGTACTTC. Translating it yields CASSPGGGSEQYF.

Remarks on this clonotype: In this CDR3 the conserved last residue, phenylalanine or tryptophan, is missing, so a read error is likely. No DNA is shown, since the ends of the CDR3 on it are uncertain; the CDR3 is the one TCRdb lists. This sequence joins TRBV7-9 and TRBJ2-7; the table gives TRBD1 as D, unverified against the DNA. Germline V gene lookup returns CDR1 SEHNR and CDR2 FQNEAQ (reference sequence). A total of 8 residues make up the CDR3, ends included. CDR3 protein: CASSHAGT.

The gene calls are TRBV12-3 or TRBV12-4 and TRBJ2-1; D not resolved. V was pared by 3 bases and J by 9 bases, with 3 bases between. CDR3 length equals 10 residues. CDR3 DNA: TGTGCCAGCAGTTTGGGTGAGCAGTTCTTC. Protein: CASSLGEQFF.

This clonotype was seen repeatedly, ten times or more. V usage is TRBV20-1 and J usage is TRBJ2-1; TRBD2 is a possible D gene (5 bases). There are 12 residues in the CDR3. The V gene's germline CDR1 is DFQATT and CDR2 SNEGSKA (reference sequence). V was shortened by 4 bases and J by 5 bases, with 9 bases between the two germline ends. CDR3 coding DNA: TGCAGTGCTATCTGGGAGAACAATGAGCAGTTCTTC. Its protein product is CSAIWENNEQFF.

This clonotype has a handful of counts. The chain combines TRBV4-1 with TRBJ2-3; 7 nucleotides agree with TRBD2. From germline, CDR1 is MGHRA and CDR2 YSYEKL. The ends lost 1 base at V and 5 bases at J; junction bases unmatched: 3. This CDR3 spans 14 amino acids. The CDR3 spells CASSQGGGGDTQYF. The CDR3 nucleotides read TGCGCCAGCAGCCAAGGGGGGGGGGGAGATACGCAGTATTTT.

This clonotype was seen a few times. The V gene is TRBV6-2 or TRBV6-3, the J gene TRBJ2-7; D is perhaps TRBD1 or TRBD2 (6 bases each). This CDR3 contains 14 residues. V lost 5 bases to trimming and J lost 3 bases, with 14 bases between them. The germline CDR1 and CDR2 sequences are MNHEY and SVGEGT. The CDR3 region has the DNA TGTGCCAGCAGTGTCAGGGGTAGCGGCTACGAGCAGTACTTC. Translation gives CASSVRGSGYEQYF.

To note about this clonotype: A much larger clone sits a single nucleotide away, making a read error possible. The rearrangement uses TRBV27 and TRBJ2-5, with D possibly TRBD2 on 5 matching bases. Germline V gene sequence: CDR1 MNHEY, CDR2 SMNVEV (reference sequence). The CDR3 covers 10 residues. Here the CDR3 DNA reads TGTGCCAGCAGGGGAGAGACCCGGTACTTC. This translates into CASRGETRYF.

The genes are TRBV7-8 and TRBJ2-7; weak D call: TRBD1 (5 bases). V was cut by 3 bases and J by 1 base, with 10 bases left in between. The germline V gene encodes CDR1 SGHVS and CDR2 FQNEAQ. The CDR3 length is 14 residues. CDR3 coding DNA: TGTGCCAGCAGCTTTGTCAGGGCTTCCTACGAGCAGTACTTC. This translates into CASSFVRASYEQYF.

In this sample, this clonotype turned up a few times. The chain couples TRBV7-9 to TRBJ1-4, with a tentative D call TRBD1 (5 bases). CDR3 length: 14 amino acids. The germline V gene has CDR1 SEHNR and CDR2 FQNEAQ (reference sequence). V lost 8 bases and J lost 8, with 18 bases in between. This CDR3 reads CASSNRDRGEKLFF. As DNA, the CDR3 is TGTGCCAGCTCTAACCGGGACCGCGGGGAAAAACTGTTTTTT. Complete variable domain (other parts from reference TRBV7-9 and TRBJ1-4): DTGVSQNPRHKITKRGQNVTFRCDPISEHNRLYWYRQTLGQGPEFLTYFQNEAQLEKSRLLSDRFSAERPKGSFSTLEIQRTEQGDSAMYLCASSNRDRGEKLFFGSGTQLSVL.

Ten or more counts support this clonotype. V and J are TRBV20-1 and TRBJ2-2; 7 bases match TRBD1. The CDR3 has 15 residues. With V trimmed by 5 bases and J by 2 bases, 8 bases remained unmatched. Germline V gives CDR1 DFQATT, CDR2 SNEGSKA (reference sequence). The CDR3 coding sequence is TGCAGTGCTGGTAACAGGGGCGAAAACACCGGGGAGCTGTTTTTT. Protein product: CSAGNRGENTGELFF.

The V and J genes are TRBV2 and TRBJ2-3; the match to TRBD1 covers 9 bases. CDR3 length equals 15 residues. Trimming removed 2 bases from V and 3 bases from J; junction bases left unmatched: 3. Per germline, CDR1 SNHLY and CDR2 FYNNEI. CDR3 in amino acids: CASSERDRVTDTQYF. The DNA for the CDR3 is TGTGCCAGCAGTGAAAGGGACAGGGTAACAGATACGCAGTATTTT.

V usage is TRBV4-2 and J usage is TRBJ2-5; the D is unclear. The germline V gene has CDR1 LGHNA and CDR2 YNFKEQ. There are 15 residues in the CDR3. V lost 1 base and J lost 3, with 12 bases in between. The chain's CDR3 is CASSQVRANKETQYF. DNA for the CDR3: TGTGCCAGCAGCCAAGTCCGGGCGAACAAAGAGACCCAGTACTTC.

This clonotype was seen many times. V usage is TRBV20-1 and J usage is TRBJ2-1; perhaps TRBD2 as D (5 bases). CDR3 size: 13 residues. Trimming cost V 5 bases and J 4 bases, with 12 bases left between them. Per the germline V gene, CDR1 is DFQATT and CDR2 is SNEGSKA (reference sequence). The DNA of the CDR3 is TGCAGTGCTCTTTTAGCGCATTACAATGAGCAGTTCTTC. Its translation is CSALLAHYNEQFF.

This clonotype was seen more than once but under ten times. In DNA form, the CDR3 reads TGTGCCAGCACTTCCAACATGGGCACTGAAGCTTTCTTT. It yields the protein CASTSNMGTEAFF. This sequence joins TRBV12-3 or TRBV12-4 and TRBJ1-1; D is unclear. The germline V and J ends were trimmed by 7 bases and 4 bases, with 13 bases remaining between them. This CDR3 spans 13 amino acids.